Sequencing of this TCR beta chain was carried out in a study of cytomegalovirus exposure and HLA in healthy donors. The overall study: In an earlier analysis, 95 million to 140 million unique TCR beta sequences were found from 150 million to 200 million T cells. General study findings and limits: Later analysis demonstrated an association between a missense DCLRE1C variant and TCR beta V- and J-gene trimming. Apart from CMV serostatus, no immune exposure information was available. Overall, approximately 150 TCR beta chains were annotated as cytomegalovirus-associated.

The PCR contained 60 Vbeta and 13 Jbeta primers. Data came from immunoSEQ multiplex PCR; TCRdb stores just in-frame clones and leaves some out. The sample consists of roughly 100,000 clones, around 80% of them appearing once. V was clipped by 4 bases and J by 14 bases; unmatched bases: 12. The CDR3 is 13 amino acids. Germline CDR1 SGHRS, CDR2 YFSETQ. Points on this clone: The antigen remains undetermined.

Input material: PBMCs. The chain employs TRBV5-1 and TRBJ2-3, with 8 bases matching TRBD2. The receptor was isolated from a man in his 60s in good health and CMV-seronegative. The CDR3 region is CASSHPKGLERYF. The CDR3 nucleotides are TGCGCCAGCAGCCACCCGAAGGGACTAGAGCGGTATTTT.